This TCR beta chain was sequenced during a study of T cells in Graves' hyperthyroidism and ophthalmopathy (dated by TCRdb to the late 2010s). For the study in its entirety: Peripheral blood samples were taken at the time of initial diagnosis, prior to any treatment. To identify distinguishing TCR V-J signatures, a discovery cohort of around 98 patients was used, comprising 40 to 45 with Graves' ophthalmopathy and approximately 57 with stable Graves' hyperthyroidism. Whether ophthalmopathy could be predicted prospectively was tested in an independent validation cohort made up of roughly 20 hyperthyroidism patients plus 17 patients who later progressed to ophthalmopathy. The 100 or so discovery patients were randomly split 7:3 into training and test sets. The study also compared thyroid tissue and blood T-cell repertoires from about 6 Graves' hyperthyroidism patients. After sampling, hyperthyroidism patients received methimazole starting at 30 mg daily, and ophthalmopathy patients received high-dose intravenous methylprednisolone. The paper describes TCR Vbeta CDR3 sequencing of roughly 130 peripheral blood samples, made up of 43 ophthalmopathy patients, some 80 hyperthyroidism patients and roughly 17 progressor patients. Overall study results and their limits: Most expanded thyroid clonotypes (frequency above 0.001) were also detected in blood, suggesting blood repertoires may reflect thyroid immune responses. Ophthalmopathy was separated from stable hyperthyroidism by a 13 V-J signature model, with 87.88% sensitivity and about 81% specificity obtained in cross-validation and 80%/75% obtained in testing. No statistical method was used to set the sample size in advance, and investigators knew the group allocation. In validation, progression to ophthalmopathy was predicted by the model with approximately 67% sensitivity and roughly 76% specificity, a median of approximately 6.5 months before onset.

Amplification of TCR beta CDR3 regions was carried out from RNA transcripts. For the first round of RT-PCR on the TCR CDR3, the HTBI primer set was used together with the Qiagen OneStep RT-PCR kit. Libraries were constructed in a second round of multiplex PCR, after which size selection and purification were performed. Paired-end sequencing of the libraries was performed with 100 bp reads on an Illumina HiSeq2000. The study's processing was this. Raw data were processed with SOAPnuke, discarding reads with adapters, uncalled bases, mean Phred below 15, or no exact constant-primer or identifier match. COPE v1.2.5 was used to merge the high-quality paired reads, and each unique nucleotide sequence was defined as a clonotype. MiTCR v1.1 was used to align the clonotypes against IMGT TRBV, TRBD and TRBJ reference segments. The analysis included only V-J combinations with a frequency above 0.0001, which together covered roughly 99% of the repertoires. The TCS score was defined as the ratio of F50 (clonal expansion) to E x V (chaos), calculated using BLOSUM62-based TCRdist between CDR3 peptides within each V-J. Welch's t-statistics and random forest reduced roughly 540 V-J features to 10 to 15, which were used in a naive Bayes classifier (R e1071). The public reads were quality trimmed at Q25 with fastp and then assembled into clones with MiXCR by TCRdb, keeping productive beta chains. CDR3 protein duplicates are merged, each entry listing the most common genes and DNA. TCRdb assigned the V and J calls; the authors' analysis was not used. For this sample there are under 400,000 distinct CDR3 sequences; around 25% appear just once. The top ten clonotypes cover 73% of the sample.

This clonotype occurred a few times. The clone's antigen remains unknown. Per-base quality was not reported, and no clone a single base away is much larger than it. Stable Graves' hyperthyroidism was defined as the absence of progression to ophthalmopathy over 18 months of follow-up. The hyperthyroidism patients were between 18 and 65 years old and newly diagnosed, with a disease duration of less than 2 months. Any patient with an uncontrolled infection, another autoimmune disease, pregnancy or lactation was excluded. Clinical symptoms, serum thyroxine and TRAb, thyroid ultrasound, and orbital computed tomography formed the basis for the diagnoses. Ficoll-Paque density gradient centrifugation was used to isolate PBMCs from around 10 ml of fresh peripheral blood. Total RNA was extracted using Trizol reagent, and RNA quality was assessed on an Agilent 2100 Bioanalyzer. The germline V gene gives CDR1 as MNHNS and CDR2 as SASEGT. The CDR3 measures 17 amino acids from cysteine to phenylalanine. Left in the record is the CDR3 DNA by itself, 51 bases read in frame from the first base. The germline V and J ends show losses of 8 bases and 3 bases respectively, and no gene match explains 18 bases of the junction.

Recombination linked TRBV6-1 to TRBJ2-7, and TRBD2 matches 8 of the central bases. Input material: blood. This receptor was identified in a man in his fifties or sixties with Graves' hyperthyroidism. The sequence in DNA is TGTGCCAGCGCCGGAGTCTCAGCGGGAGCGCCGGGCTACGAGCAGTACTTC. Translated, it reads CASAGVSAGAPGYEQYF.